This TCR beta chain was identified during a study of blood T cell repertoires in COVID-19. Sequenced by immunoSEQ multiplex PCR; TCRdb stores in-frame clones only, minus some. The table has about 250,000 clones, about 91% seen once; the top ten hold roughly 6%. The CDR3 sequence is 14 residues long. V was clipped by 8 bases and J by 3 bases, with 15 bases between them. Germline V gene sequence: CDR1 SGDLS, CDR2 YYNGEE. This chain uses TRBV9 with TRBJ2-1; maybe TRBD2 (5 bases). Sequencing input: peripheral blood. The receptor's source is a woman aged 30 to 39 with COVID-19, enrolled during active disease. The DNA for the CDR3 is TGTGCCAGTTCTCAAGAGGGTAACTACAATGAGCAGTTCTTC. Its translation: CASSQEGNYNEQFF. The full variable domain, rest sourced from reference TRBV9 and TRBJ2-1, is DSGVTQTPKHLITATGQRVTLRCSPRSGDLSVYWYQQSLDQGLQFLIQYYNGEERAKGNILERFSAQQFPDLHSELNLSSLELGDSALYFCASSQEGNYNEQFFGPGTRLTVL.